This T cell receptor (beta chain) is from a study of blood T cell repertoires in COVID-19. Study as a whole: Collection of acute and convalescent COVID-19 samples took place in the United States, Italy and Spain. T cells, B-cell-depleted T cells, or PBMCs supplied cDNA or gDNA.

The CDR3 is 13 residues long. With V trimmed by 6 bases and J by 5 bases, 4 bases remained unmatched. Authors' methods: Estimated nucleated cell counts came from reference gene primer amplification. Clones were sequenced by immunoSEQ multiplex PCR, and TCRdb holds only the in-frame ones, with some missing. V and J calls plus clone size are reproduced from that table; the DNA served to infer D and trimming. The sample consists of 140,000 to 150,000 clones, under 90% of them appearing once. This TCR was sampled from a human donor in a cohort sampled during active COVID-19. The rearrangement joins TRBV12-3 or TRBV12-4 to TRBJ2-5, with 9 bases aligning to TRBD1. Material for sequencing was peripheral blood. The CDR3 reads CASRIGQGETQYF. The CDR3 coding sequence is TGTGCCAGCAGAATCGGACAGGGGGAGACCCAGTACTTC.